The sample holds many counts of the clone carrying this T cell receptor beta chain. What it recognizes is unknown. The sample comes from a study of T-cell memory formation after mild COVID-19. Turning to the study itself: TCR clusters showed largely donor specificity. Findings and caveats of the study: Contracting CD4+ clones lay largely in CM and EM, with CD8+ ones residing in EMRA. That cross-reactive memory joined was suggested by some responding clones appearing in pre-infection memory.

TCRdb ran MiXCR on the 5' RACE reads and lists one entry per CDR3 protein. The sample consists of around 250,000 distinct CDR3 sequences, approximately 15% of them appearing once. Sequenced: PBMCs or a T cell subset sorted from them (not recorded which). This TCR was sampled from an adult woman who had mild COVID-19 (a few samples of this study predate the infection). Cell type and time point are not known.

Written as DNA, the CDR3 is TGTGCCAGCAGCGCTAGGGGACAGGGAAGGATGGCTTTCTTT. Its translation: CASSARGQGRMAFF. The genes are TRBV7-8 and TRBJ1-1; 9 nucleotides agree with TRBD1. From germline, CDR1 is SGHVS and CDR2 FQNEAQ. With V trimmed by 5 bases and J by 11 bases, 12 bases remained unmatched. CDR3 length: 14 residues.